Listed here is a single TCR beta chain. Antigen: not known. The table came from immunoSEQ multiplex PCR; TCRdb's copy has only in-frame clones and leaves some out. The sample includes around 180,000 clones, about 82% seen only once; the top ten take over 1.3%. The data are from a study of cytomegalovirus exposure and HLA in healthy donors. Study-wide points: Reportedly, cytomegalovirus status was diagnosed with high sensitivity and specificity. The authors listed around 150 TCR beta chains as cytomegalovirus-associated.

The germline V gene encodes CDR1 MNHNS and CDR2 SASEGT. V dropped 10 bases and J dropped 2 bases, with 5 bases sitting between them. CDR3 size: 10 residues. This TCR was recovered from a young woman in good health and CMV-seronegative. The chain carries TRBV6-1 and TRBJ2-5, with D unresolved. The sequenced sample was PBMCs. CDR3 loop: CATKQETQYF. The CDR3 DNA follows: TGTGCCACTAAACAAGAGACCCAGTACTTC.